Presented here are 20 T cell receptor beta chains from one specimen sequenced in a study of shared clonotypes between healthy human individuals. Assay: immunoSEQ multiplex PCR; the TCRdb copy retains only in-frame clones and omits some. The sample gives more than 1,200,000 clones, just under 99% of which show up once; around 0.33% is in the top ten. The sample taken for sequencing was naive CD4+ T cells sorted from blood. Stated subset: CD45RA+ positively selected. Receptor source: a man aged 25-45 years in good health.

This sequence joins TRBV28 and TRBJ2-7; D not resolved. Trimming shortened V by 6 bases and J by 6 bases, and 12 bases separated the two germline ends. In germline, CDR1 is MDHEN, CDR2 SYDVKM. The CDR3 sequence is 12 residues long. CDR3 sequence reads: CASSPFSGEQYF. In DNA form, the CDR3 reads TGTGCCAGCAGCCCTTTTTCGGGCGAGCAGTACTTC.

The V gene is TRBV5-1, the J gene TRBJ2-1, with a tentative D call TRBD1 (6 bases). Germline V CDR1 and CDR2: SGHRS, YFSETQ. The CDR3 has 13 amino acids. V shed 0 bases and J shed 10 bases, with 11 bases lying between them. DNA of the CDR3: TGCGCCAGCAGCTTGGAGGGGGATAGCGAGCAGTTCTTC. Translated, it gives CASSLEGDSEQFF.

The chain combines TRBV6-1 with TRBJ1-1; weak D call: TRBD1 (6 bases). Germline assignment: CDR1 MNHNS and CDR2 SASEGT. This CDR3 spans 15 amino acids. V dropped 7 bases and J dropped 0 bases, with 15 bases sitting between them. This chain's CDR3 is CASTLGAPMNTEAFF. The CDR3 DNA reads as TGTGCCAGCACCTTGGGGGCACCGATGAACACTGAAGCTTTCTTT.

V is TRBV15 and J is TRBJ2-7; D call uncertain. V was trimmed by 0 bases and J by 8 bases, leaving 17 bases between them. The CDR3 extends over 15 amino acids. From germline, CDR1 is LNHNV and CDR2 YYDKDF (reference sequence). The CDR3 spells CATSRDLLGELQQYF. CDR3 bases: TGTGCCACCAGCAGAGATTTGTTGGGCGAACTGCAGCAGTACTTC.

The chain links TRBV5-1 to TRBJ2-3, with TRBD2 identical over 10 bases. V trimming: 4 bases; J trimming: 1 base; junction bases outside the gene matches: 6. The germline V gene encodes CDR1 SGHRS and CDR2 YFSETQ. CDR3 length: 16 residues. The CDR3 here is CASSGGLAEGTDTQYF. The DNA of the CDR3 is TGCGCCAGCAGCGGCGGACTAGCGGAGGGCACAGATACGCAGTATTTT.

The chain couples TRBV7-2 to TRBJ2-7, with 7 bases fitting TRBD2. Trimming cost V 4 bases and J 3 bases; bases outside gene matches: 6. Germline V gene data show CDR1 as SGHTA and CDR2 as FQGNSA. The CDR3 is 14 amino acids. DNA of the CDR3: TGTGCCAGCAGCTCAGGGAGCGGGATCTACGAGCAGTACTTC. Its translation is CASSSGSGIYEQYF.

In DNA form, the CDR3 reads TGTGCCAGTTCCAAGTCCCGGGGGAGCGGGGAGCTGTTTTTT. As protein: CASSKSRGSGELFF. The chain has TRBV19 and TRBJ2-2; TRBD2 might be the D (6 bases). Per the germline V gene, CDR1 is LNHDA and CDR2 is SQIVND (reference sequence). The CDR3 has 14 amino acids. V was cut by 8 bases and J by 7 bases, with 17 bases left in between.

This clone was found once. V gene TRBV10-1 combines with J gene TRBJ1-2; no definite D call. Trimming shortened V by 3 bases and J by 4 bases, and 9 bases separated the two germline ends. The CDR3 has 13 amino acids. Per the germline V gene, CDR1 is WNHNN and CDR2 is SYGVQD (reference sequence). The CDR3 spells CASSEGPTYGYTF. In DNA form, the CDR3 reads TGCGCCAGCAGTGAAGGGCCAACCTATGGCTACACCTTC.

The V and J genes are TRBV27 and TRBJ1-5; TRBD1 matches at 10 bases. Trimming cost V 5 bases and J 7 bases; bases outside gene matches: 8. The V gene's germline CDR1 is MNHEY and CDR2 SMNVEV (reference sequence). The CDR3 is 15 amino acids. DNA for the CDR3: TGTGCCAGCAGTCAATCGACAGGGGGCGGCCAGCCCCAGCATTTT. Protein: CASSQSTGGGQPQHF.

A note on this clone: The sample contains more than one DNA sequence encoding this CDR3. This sequence joins TRBV2 and TRBJ1-1; tentatively, D is TRBD1 (5 bases). This CDR3 is built from 13 residues. Trimming pared 3 bases from V and 5 bases from J, leaving 10 bases between. Germline CDR1 reads SNHLY; CDR2 reads FYNNEI. In nucleotides, the CDR3 is TGTGCCAGCAGTGAGGGGGTGGGAACTGAAGCTTTCTTT. This encodes CASSEGVGTEAFF.

The chain couples TRBV6-4 to TRBJ2-3; D is unclear. CDR1 is MRHNA and CDR2 is SNTAGT in the germline V gene. This CDR3 is built from 14 residues. With 0 bases removed from V and 3 bases from J, the gap between germline ends came to 7 bases. The CDR3 reads CASSDSSMTDTQYF. CDR3 DNA: TGTGCCAGCAGTGACTCTAGCATGACAGATACGCAGTATTTT.

The gene calls are TRBV5-1 and TRBJ2-2; TRBD1 matches 9 bases. This CDR3 is 17 amino acids long. V lost 6 bases, J lost 6 bases, and 15 bases stayed unmatched. Germline V gene data show CDR1 as SGHRS and CDR2 as YFSETQ. Here the CDR3 DNA reads TGCGCCAGCACCCTCCCCGGGACAGGGTATCTTCCCGGGGAGCTGTTTTTT. It is translated as CASTLPGTGYLPGELFF.

The rearrangement joins TRBV19 to TRBJ2-7, with 8 bases identical to TRBD1. Germline CDR1 LNHDA, CDR2 SQIVND (reference sequence). V shed 5 bases and J 5 bases; nucleotides not matched to a gene: 26. This CDR3 spans 20 amino acids. The CDR3 is CASSFPDRGEGTTPPDEQYF. For the CDR3, the DNA is TGTGCCAGTAGTTTTCCCGACAGGGGAGAAGGTACGACACCCCCCGACGAGCAGTACTTC.

This chain links TRBV18 with TRBJ2-3; TRBD1 might be the D (5 bases). From germline, CDR1 is KGHSH and CDR2 LQKENI. The CDR3 runs to 17 residues. Trimming left V 1 base short and J 0 bases short, with 14 bases between. The CDR3, as DNA: TGTGCCAGCTCACCACGGATTACAGGAACTAGCACAGATACGCAGTATTTT. This translates into CASSPRITGTSTDTQYF.

The J gene is TRBJ2-3, the V gene TRBV4-1, with 15 bases fitting TRBD2. V lost 0 bases and J lost 0; bases outside the gene matches: 7. Germline V gives CDR1 MGHRA, CDR2 YSYEKL. The CDR3 sequence is 20 residues long. CDR3 protein: CASSQDPGLAGGLSTDTQYF. In DNA, the CDR3 is TGCGCCAGCAGCCAAGACCCGGGACTAGCGGGAGGACTTAGCACAGATACGCAGTATTTT.

The chain is built from TRBV11-2 and TRBJ2-7; D remains unclear. V gave up 3 bases and J gave up 2 bases, with 8 bases separating them. Germline values: CDR1 SGHAT, CDR2 FQNNGV. This CDR3 region has 13 residues. CDR3 sequence (DNA): TGTGCCAGCAGCTTTGACTCCGCCTACGAGCAGTACTTC. It yields the protein CASSFDSAYEQYF.

The V gene is TRBV19, the J gene TRBJ1-1; TRBD1 aligns across 8 bases. From germline, CDR1 is LNHDA and CDR2 SQIVND (reference sequence). The CDR3 contains 16 residues. The V gene end was trimmed by 5 bases and the J gene end by 2 bases; junction bases not matched to a gene: 10. CDR3 in amino acids: CASSGPPRGLNTEAFF. The CDR3 DNA is TGTGCCAGTAGTGGGCCCCCCAGGGGGCTTAACACTGAAGCTTTCTTT.

This rearrangement joins TRBV19 to TRBJ1-1; TRBD1 is a possible D gene (6 bases). V shed 1 base and J shed 1 base, with 10 bases lying between them. The CDR3 is made up of 15 amino acids. CDR1 and CDR2 (germline): LNHDA, SQIVND (reference sequence). The CDR3 DNA is TGTGCCAGTAGTATAGCTGGGACACCGAACACTGAAGCTTTCTTT. This translates into CASSIAGTPNTEAFF.

The V call is TRBV28, the J call TRBJ1-4, with TRBD1 matching 8 bases. CDR3 length: 14 amino acids. Germline V gene sequence: CDR1 MDHEN, CDR2 SYDVKM. V trimming: 6 bases; J trimming: 7 bases; junction bases outside the gene matches: 7. The CDR3: CASRVDRVGEKLFF. CDR3 nucleotides: TGTGCCAGCAGGGTGGACAGGGTCGGTGAAAAACTGTTTTTT.

The V call is TRBV19, the J call TRBJ1-5; D may be TRBD1 (5 bases). Trimming pared 2 bases from V and 5 bases from J, leaving 10 bases between. The CDR3 totals 14 residues. Germline V lookup: CDR1 LNHDA, CDR2 SQIVND (reference sequence). The CDR3, as DNA: TGTGCCAGTAGTATATTCGACAGTTATCAGCCCCAGCATTTT. Translation: CASSIFDSYQPQHF.